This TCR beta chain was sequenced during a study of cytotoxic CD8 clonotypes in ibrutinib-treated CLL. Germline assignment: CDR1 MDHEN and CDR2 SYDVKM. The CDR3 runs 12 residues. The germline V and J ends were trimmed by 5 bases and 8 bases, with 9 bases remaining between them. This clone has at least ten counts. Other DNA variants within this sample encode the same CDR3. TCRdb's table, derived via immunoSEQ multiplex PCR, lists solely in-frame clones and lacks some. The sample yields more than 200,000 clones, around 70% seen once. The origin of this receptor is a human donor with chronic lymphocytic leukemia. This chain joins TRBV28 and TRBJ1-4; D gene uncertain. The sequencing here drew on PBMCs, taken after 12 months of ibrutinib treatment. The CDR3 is CASSPRLEKLFF. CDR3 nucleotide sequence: TGTGCCAGCAGTCCGAGGCTGGAAAAACTGTTTTTT.